The 25 T cell receptor beta chains below come from one sample, sequenced in a study of OX40 agonist ivuxolimab in advanced cancers. Produced via immunoSEQ multiplex PCR; TCRdb's table is partial and in-frame only. The sample yields about 140,000 clones, about 93% seen once. The source material was CD4+ or CD8+ T cells sorted from blood, sampled in a trial of the OX40 agonist ivuxolimab. These receptors originate from an adult with an advanced solid tumor such as melanoma, head and neck, liver or kidney cancer.

Written as DNA, the CDR3 is TGTGCCAGCAGCTTAGATGGAGGACTAGCGGGAGACACCGGGGAGCTGTTTTTT. This gives the protein CASSLDGGLAGDTGELFF. The chain is built from TRBV11-3 and TRBJ2-2; 13 bases line up with TRBD2. Unmatched junction bases numbered 4, after V lost 0 bases and J lost 3 bases. This CDR3 region has 18 residues. The germline V gene encodes CDR1 SGHNT and CDR2 YENEEA.

The chain has TRBV4-2 and TRBJ2-7, with D perhaps matching TRBD1 (5 bases). The ends were cut back, 5 bases at V and 0 bases at J, with 14 bases in the middle. The CDR3 runs to 15 residues. Germline loops: CDR1 LGHNA, CDR2 YNFKEQ. The CDR3 here is CASSSTAPDSYEQYF. The CDR3 DNA reads TGTGCCAGCAGCTCGACAGCCCCCGACTCCTACGAGCAGTACTTC.

This clone was detected once. The V gene is TRBV7-8, the J gene TRBJ1-1, with D perhaps matching TRBD1 (5 bases). The V end was cut by 4 bases, the J end by 0 bases, with 12 bases between. Germline V gene data show CDR1 as SGHVS and CDR2 as FQNEAQ. The CDR3 loop spans 15 amino acids. As DNA, the CDR3 is TGTGCCAGCAGCTCCGGACACCGAATGAACACTGAAGCTTTCTTT. Its translation is CASSSGHRMNTEAFF.

V is TRBV2 and J is TRBJ2-6; D may be TRBD2 (5 bases). The CDR3 has 13 amino acids. Looked up from germline, CDR1 is SNHLY and CDR2 is FYNNEI. V shed 9 bases and J shed 1 base, with 7 bases lying between them. Written as DNA, the CDR3 is TGTGCCAGGAGGGTTTCTGGGGCCAACGTCCTGACTTTC. This translates into CARRVSGANVLTF.

The rearrangement joins TRBV18 to TRBJ2-2, with 9 bases identical to TRBD1. CDR3 length: 16 residues. The germline V gene has CDR1 KGHSH and CDR2 LQKENI. J gave up 6 bases and V 0 bases, and 5 bases lay outside the gene matches. The CDR3 region has the DNA TGTGCCAGCTCACCACCCACAGGGGGCATGCCCGGGGAGCTGTTTTTT. This encodes CASSPPTGGMPGELFF. The variable domain in full, completed from reference TRBV18 and TRBJ2-2, reads NAGVMQNPRHLVRRRGQEARLRCSPMKGHSHVYWYRQLPEEGLKFMVYLQKENIIDESGMPKERFSAEFPKEGPSILRIQQVVRGDSAAYFCASSPPTGGMPGELFFGEGSRLTVL.

This chain links TRBV18 with TRBJ2-2; D is undetermined. This CDR3 contains 16 residues. CDR1 and CDR2 (germline): KGHSH, LQKENI. Trimming cost V 1 base and J 3 bases, with 12 bases left between them. DNA of the CDR3: TGTGCCAGCTCACCACTGGGCAGTAGTTACACCGGGGAGCTGTTTTTT. Its translation is CASSPLGSSYTGELFF.

J is TRBJ1-1 and V is TRBV30; TRBD1 aligns across 9 bases. This CDR3 comprises 14 residues. The germline CDR1 and CDR2 sequences are GTSNPN and SVGIG (reference sequence). V lost 5 bases and J lost 6; bases outside the gene matches: 10. The CDR3 nucleotides read TGTGCCTGGGGGACAGGGATCGGTCGGGCTGAAGCTTTCTTT. This gives the protein CAWGTGIGRAEAFF.

The rearrangement uses TRBV4-1 and TRBJ1-2; D is ambiguous. V gave up 0 bases and J gave up 0 bases, with 8 bases separating them. The CDR3 has 15 residues. CDR1 and CDR2 (germline): MGHRA, YSYEKL. CDR3 in amino acids: CASSQEVTANYGYTF. CDR3 nucleotides: TGCGCCAGCAGCCAAGAAGTAACAGCTAACTATGGCTACACCTTC.

The chain employs TRBV7-7 and TRBJ1-3; D possibly corresponds to TRBD1 (5 bases). Germline CDR1 and CDR2: SSHAT and FNYEAQ (reference sequence). CDR3 size: 16 residues. V was clipped by 0 bases and J by 0 bases, with 9 bases between them. CDR3 DNA sequence: TGTGCCAGCAGCTTAGCGGGGGGGAGCTCTGGAAACACCATATATTTT. Residues: CASSLAGGSSGNTIYF.

The chain employs TRBV5-4 and TRBJ2-4; TRBD2 matches at 7 bases. The V and J ends lost 0 bases and 6 bases, in that order; junction bases with no gene match: 15. Germline V gene lookup returns CDR1 SGHNT and CDR2 YYREEE (reference sequence). The length of the CDR3 is 18 residues. The CDR3 reads CASSLGGRSGLPLNIQYF. The CDR3 DNA sequence: TGTGCCAGCAGCTTGGGGGGTCGCTCGGGACTACCCTTAAACATTCAGTACTTC.

The rearrangement links TRBV2 to TRBJ2-2, with D perhaps matching TRBD1 or TRBD2 (6 bases each). Trimming removed 6 bases at V and 4 bases at J, with 15 bases between. The CDR3 sequence is 15 residues long. CDR1 and CDR2 (germline): SNHLY, FYNNEI. The DNA of the CDR3 is TGTGCCAGCAGGCCCCTAGGGGGGTTCACCGGGGAGCTGTTTTTT. Amino acid sequence: CASRPLGGFTGELFF.

This rearrangement joins TRBV7-2 to TRBJ1-1; weak D call: TRBD1 (6 bases). The CDR3 is 13 residues long. Trimming stripped 3 bases from V and 4 bases from J, with 9 bases between. The germline CDR1 and CDR2 sequences are SGHTA and FQGNSA. CDR3 amino acids: CASSFGQSTEAFF. The CDR3 DNA reads as TGTGCCAGCAGCTTCGGACAGTCCACTGAAGCTTTCTTT.

This rearrangement joins TRBV7-2 to TRBJ2-3; no reliable D call. Germline CDR1 is SGHTA and CDR2 is FQGNSA. CDR3 length: 11 residues. Trimming left V 5 bases short and J 1 base short, with 1 base between. The CDR3 nucleotides are TGTGCCAGCAGCCGCACAGATACGCAGTATTTT. Translation: CASSRTDTQYF.

This chain joins TRBV30 and TRBJ1-5; D perhaps matches TRBD1 (5 bases). CDR1 is GTSNPN and CDR2 is SVGIG in the germline V gene (reference sequence). The V and J ends lost 0 bases and 8 bases respectively, with 11 bases between them. This CDR3 is built from 13 residues. CDR3 amino acids: CAWSVDRGEPQHF. CDR3 DNA: TGTGCCTGGAGTGTTGATAGGGGAGAGCCCCAGCATTTT.

The CDR3 DNA reads TGTGCCAGCAGCCCTGGGACACCCGGGGGCGAGACCCAGTACTTC. This sequence encodes CASSPGTPGGETQYF. The V and J genes are TRBV28 and TRBJ2-5; the D call may be TRBD1 or TRBD2 (6 bases each). The V end lost 6 bases, the J end lost 5 bases, and 19 bases lay between the germline ends. This CDR3 spans 15 amino acids. Germline lookup yields CDR1 MDHEN and CDR2 SYDVKM.

The CDR3 spells CASSLGGRGSGQPQHF. The CDR3 nucleotides read TGCGCCAGCAGCTTGGGGGGCAGGGGGTCGGGTCAGCCCCAGCATTTT. This chain links TRBV5-1 with TRBJ1-5, with 7 bases that match TRBD1. Germline loops: CDR1 SGHRS, CDR2 YFSETQ. The CDR3 has 16 amino acids. Trimming cost V 0 bases and J 6 bases; bases outside gene matches: 9.

V usage is TRBV11-2 and J usage is TRBJ2-5; D unclear. Trimming cost V 3 bases and J 5 bases, with 4 bases left between them. Germline CDR1 and CDR2: SGHAT and FQNNGV. The CDR3 is 11 amino acids. CDR3 bases: TGTGCCAGCAGCTTTCAGGAGACCCAGTACTTC. Translated: CASSFQETQYF.

The chain has TRBV7-2 and TRBJ1-4; weak D call: TRBD1 (6 bases). Trimming shortened V by 1 base and J by 8 bases, and 11 bases separated the two germline ends. The CDR3 has 14 residues. In germline, CDR1 is SGHTA, CDR2 FQGNSA. The CDR3 is CASSLDRVGEKLFF. In DNA, the CDR3 is TGTGCCAGCAGCTTAGACAGGGTAGGCGAAAAACTGTTTTTT.

The CDR3, as DNA: TGTGCCAGCAGTTTCCTCGGGGAGCTGTTTTTT. Its translation is CASSFLGELFF. V and J are TRBV27 and TRBJ2-2; D call uncertain. This CDR3 comprises 11 residues. Deletions cut 3 bases from V and 7 bases from J, with 3 bases between. From germline, CDR1 is MNHEY and CDR2 SMNVEV (reference sequence).

V and J are TRBV29-1 and TRBJ2-2, with D uncertain. V was trimmed by 6 bases and J by 6 bases, leaving 20 bases between them. Germline assignment: CDR1 SQVTM and CDR2 ANQGSEA. The CDR3 consists of 15 residues. The CDR3 region is CSVGSDTVFPGELFF. In DNA, the CDR3 is TGCAGCGTGGGATCCGATACAGTTTTCCCCGGGGAGCTGTTTTTT.

The chain is built from TRBV5-1 and TRBJ2-4; 11 nucleotides match TRBD2. The CDR3 totals 17 residues. Germline-derived CDR1 and CDR2 are SGHRS and YFSETQ. J was trimmed by 7 bases and V by 0 bases; bases with no gene match: 9. The CDR3 is CASSLGLAGQTGNIQYF. DNA for the CDR3: TGCGCCAGCAGCTTGGGACTAGCGGGGCAAACGGGGAACATTCAGTACTTC.

Here the CDR3 reads CASSIVSTGGRNTEAFF. CDR3 nucleotides: TGTGCCAGTAGTATAGTATCCACAGGGGGCCGGAACACTGAAGCTTTCTTT. The chain is built from TRBV19 and TRBJ1-1, with TRBD1 matching over 9 bases. Germline V gene data show CDR1 as LNHDA and CDR2 as SQIVND (reference sequence). The CDR3 runs to 17 residues. Losses at the gene ends were 1 base for V and 1 base for J; bases not matched to a gene: 7.

The J gene is TRBJ2-7, the V gene TRBV7-9, with 12 bases fitting TRBD2. The CDR3 totals 16 residues. Trimming took 5 bases from V and 5 from J; bases not matched to a gene: 10. Germline V gene sequence: CDR1 SEHNR, CDR2 FQNEAQ (reference sequence). The CDR3 spells CASSPRLAGGENEQYF. In DNA form, the CDR3 reads TGTGCCAGCAGCCCGCGGCTAGCGGGAGGGGAAAACGAGCAGTACTTC.

The rearrangement uses TRBV14 and TRBJ1-6, with D uncertain. This CDR3 has 13 residues. In germline, CDR1 is SGHDN, CDR2 FVKESK. Trimming left V 0 bases short and J 12 bases short, with 9 bases between. The CDR3 coding sequence is TGTGCCAGCAGCCAAGATTCATGGGAACCCCTCCACTTT. Protein product: CASSQDSWEPLHF. The full variable domain, in which reference TRBV14 and TRBJ1-6 provide the parts outside the CDR3, is EAGVTQFPSHSVIEKGQTVTLRCDPISGHDNLYWYRRVMGKEIKFLLHFVKESKQDESGMPNNRFLAERTGGTYSTLKVQPAELEDSGVYFCASSQDSWEPLHFGNGTRLTVT.

The chain uses TRBV28 and TRBJ2-3; TRBD2 agrees at 13 bases. CDR1 is MDHEN, CDR2 SYDVKM, per germline. Losses at the gene ends were 3 bases for V and 2 bases for J; bases not matched to a gene: 11. This CDR3 is built from 19 residues. This CDR3 reads CASSFLGLAGEAHTDTQYF. The CDR3 DNA reads TGTGCCAGCAGTTTTCTCGGACTAGCGGGAGAGGCCCACACAGATACGCAGTATTTT.